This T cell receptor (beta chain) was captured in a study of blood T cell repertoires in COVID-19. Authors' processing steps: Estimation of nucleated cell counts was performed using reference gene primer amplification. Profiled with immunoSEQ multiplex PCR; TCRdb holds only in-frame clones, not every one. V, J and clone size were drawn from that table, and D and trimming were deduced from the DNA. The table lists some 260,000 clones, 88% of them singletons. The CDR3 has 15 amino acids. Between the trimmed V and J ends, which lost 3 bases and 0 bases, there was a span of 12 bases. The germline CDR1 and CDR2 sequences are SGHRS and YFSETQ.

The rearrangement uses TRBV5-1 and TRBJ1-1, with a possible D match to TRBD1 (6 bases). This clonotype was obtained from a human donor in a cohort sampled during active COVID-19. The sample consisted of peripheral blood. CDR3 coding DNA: TGCGCCAGCAGCTCCCCACAGGGAGTGAACACTGAAGCTTTCTTT. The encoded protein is CASSSPQGVNTEAFF.